The rows below give T cell receptor beta chains drawn from one sample of a study of post-analysis software for immune sequencing data. Each CDR3 protein gets one entry after TCRdb re-called the PCR reads with MiXCR. The repertoire holds roughly 580,000 distinct CDR3 sequences, with roughly two fifths as singletons. Sequencing used blood. The source of these receptors is a girl between 5 and 17 years old with multiple sclerosis. The CDR3 runs from the conserved cysteine through the conserved F or W. D genes are given only for firm matches. Expanded clones get a size class; other rows say once, few or many, or leave the size out.

J: TRBJ1-1; size: many; V: TRBV7-9; D: .; CDR3: CASSSGAEAFF; DNA: TGTGCCAGCAGCTCCGGAGCTGAAGCTTTCTTT
J: TRBJ2-4; size: .; V: TRBV27; D: .; CDR3: CASRGARAKNIQYF; DNA: TGTGCCAGCCGGGGGGCCCGAGCCAAAAACATTCAGTACTTC
J: TRBJ2-1; size: .; V: TRBV6-5; D: TRBD1; CDR3: CASIASGTGTRREQFF; DNA: TGTGCCAGCATCGCCTCCGGGACAGGGACCCGTAGGGAGCAGTTCTTC
J: TRBJ1-2; size: few; V: TRBV4-1; D: .; CDR3: CASSSITGPKGGYTF; DNA: TGCGCCAGCAGCTCTATCACCGGGCCCAAAGGGGGCTACACCTTC
J: TRBJ2-1; size: .; V: TRBV12-3/TRBV12-4; D: .; CDR3: CASSSNRALGGEQFF; DNA: TGTGCCAGCAGTTCAAACAGGGCCCTCGGGGGCGAGCAGTTCTTC
J: TRBJ1-1; size: many; V: TRBV20-1; D: .; CDR3: CSASKRLNTEAFF; DNA: TGCAGTGCTAGCAAACGGTTGAACACTGAAGCTTTCTTT
J: TRBJ2-7; size: .; V: TRBV12-3/TRBV12-4; D: .; CDR3: CASSLSRGERGRYEQYF; DNA: TGTGCCAGCAGTTTAAGTCGGGGGGAAAGGGGGCGGTACGAGCAGTACTTC
J: TRBJ2-1; size: many; V: TRBV4-1; D: TRBD1; CDR3: CASSQEAGQGYNEQFF; DNA: TGCGCCAGCAGCCAAGAAGCCGGACAGGGTTACAATGAGCAGTTCTTC
J: TRBJ2-7; size: many; V: TRBV7-6; D: TRBD2; CDR3: CASSLTGTSGYEQYF; DNA: TGTGCCAGCAGCCTCACTGGGACTAGCGGTTACGAGCAGTACTTC
J: TRBJ2-7; size: few; V: TRBV5-1; D: TRBD1; CDR3: CASSPGQGSDEQYF; DNA: TGCGCCAGCAGCCCGGGACAGGGTAGCGACGAGCAGTACTTC
J: TRBJ2-6; size: .; V: TRBV7-2; D: .; CDR3: CASSPRDLSGANVLTF; DNA: TGTGCCAGCAGCCCTCGGGACCTCTCTGGGGCCAACGTCCTGACTTTC
J: TRBJ2-1; size: .; V: TRBV5-1; D: .; CDR3: CASKKGINEQFF; DNA: TGCGCCAGCAAAAAAGGGATCAATGAGCAGTTCTTC
J: TRBJ2-5; size: .; V: TRBV7-6; D: TRBD2; CDR3: CASRWTSGSETQYF; DNA: TGTGCCAGCAGATGGACTAGCGGGAGCGAGACCCAGTACTTC
J: TRBJ2-3; size: .; V: TRBV13; D: TRBD2; CDR3: CASSSDSGTGGTQYF; DNA: TGTGCCAGCAGCTCCGATAGCGGGACGGGGGGTACGCAGTATTTT
J: TRBJ2-7; size: .; V: TRBV12-3/TRBV12-4; D: TRBD2; CDR3: CASSLTSGTYEQYF; DNA: TGCGCCAGCAGCTTGACTAGCGGTACCTACGAGCAGTACTTC
J: TRBJ2-1; size: .; V: TRBV25-1; D: .; CDR3: CASSETRVSANEQFF; DNA: TGTGCCAGCAGTGAAACGCGAGTTAGTGCCAATGAGCAGTTCTTC
J: TRBJ2-7; size: few; V: TRBV29-1; D: .; CDR3: CSVETGSSYEQYF; DNA: TGCAGCGTGGAAACAGGGTCCTCCTACGAGCAGTACTTC
J: TRBJ2-1; size: few; V: TRBV5-1; D: .; CDR3: CASSSGQKSGEQFF; DNA: TGCGCCAGCAGCTCCGGACAGAAGTCCGGTGAGCAGTTCTTC
J: TRBJ2-7; size: .; V: TRBV7-9; D: .; CDR3: CASSPRGPHYEQYF; DNA: TGTGCCAGCAGCCCCCGTGGCCCTCACTACGAGCAGTACTTC
J: TRBJ2-1; size: .; V: TRBV25-1; D: TRBD2; CDR3: CASSEYGLAGGEQFF; DNA: TGTGCCAGCAGTGAATACGGGCTAGCGGGCGGTGAGCAGTTCTTC
J: TRBJ2-5; size: .; V: TRBV7-8; D: .; CDR3: CASSLVTQLRETQYF; DNA: TGTGCCAGCAGCTTAGTTACGCAACTTAGGGAGACCCAGTACTTC
J: TRBJ2-1; size: .; V: TRBV21-1; D: .; CDR3: CASSKEGPAPSYNEQFF; DNA: TGTGCCAGCAGCAAAGAAGGTCCAGCACCCTCCTACAATGAGCAGTTCTTC
J: TRBJ2-7; size: .; V: TRBV29-1; D: TRBD2; CDR3: CGGSSGLGAYEQYF; DNA: TGCGGCGGTTCTAGCGGTCTTGGGGCCTACGAGCAGTACTTC
J: TRBJ2-1; size: .; V: TRBV20-1; D: TRBD2; CDR3: CSARSPVGTTATANEQFF; DNA: TGCAGTGCTAGATCGCCGGTCGGGACTACCGCGACAGCCAATGAGCAGTTCTTC
J: TRBJ1-5; size: few; V: TRBV6-1; D: TRBD1; CDR3: CASSEFDRGEPSNQPQHF; DNA: TGTGCCAGCAGTGAATTTGACAGGGGGGAGCCTAGCAATCAGCCCCAGCATTTT
J: TRBJ2-7; size: .; V: TRBV12-3/TRBV12-4; D: TRBD1; CDR3: CASSPGTGENKQYF; DNA: TGTGCCAGCAGCCCTGGGACAGGGGAAAATAAGCAGTACTTC
J: TRBJ2-7; size: .; V: TRBV29-1; D: TRBD2; CDR3: CSVWTGLAGIYEQYF; DNA: TGCAGCGTGTGGACGGGACTAGCGGGGATATACGAGCAGTACTTC
J: TRBJ2-3; size: .; V: TRBV29-1; D: TRBD2; CDR3: CSVGEGYRPDTQYF; DNA: TGCAGCGTTGGGGAGGGGTACAGACCAGATACGCAGTATTTT
J: TRBJ2-7; size: few; V: TRBV6-1; D: TRBD2; CDR3: CASSEVAGVYEQYF; DNA: TGTGCCAGCAGTGAAGTGGCGGGAGTCTACGAGCAGTACTTC
J: TRBJ2-1; size: .; V: TRBV7-6; D: .; CDR3: CASSLETVTREQFF; DNA: TGTGCCAGCAGCTTGGAGACAGTCACCAGAGAGCAGTTCTTC
J: TRBJ2-7; size: few; V: TRBV28; D: .; CDR3: CASSFRAGPYEQYF; DNA: TGTGCCAGCAGTTTCAGGGCAGGGCCTTACGAGCAGTACTTC